This record concerns one TCR beta chain sequence. This clonotype was counted at least ten times. Its antigen is still unknown. Per-base quality was not reported, and no clone a single base away is much larger than it. The data are from a study of identical twins (dated by TCRdb to 2016 to 2017). Turning to the overall study: To test whether fetal clonotypes persist, the study used deep sequencing on TCR alpha and beta repertoires from monozygotic twins, unrelated adults of various ages, and cord blood. To rule out contamination, replicate twin experiments were performed at different times with different library preparation protocols.

Library preparation used 5' RACE. TCRdb records Illumina HiSeq 2000 as the sequencer. A universal primer binding site was introduced by template switching, and a unique molecular identifier was present in the final cDNA, enabling accurate counting of TCR cDNA molecules. Specific primers in the conserved constant-segment region were used to synthesize first-strand cDNA for TCR alpha and beta chains. To control for contamination, every cDNA library carried two barcodes: a SMART-Mk sample barcode plus Illumina barcodes. TruSeq adapter sequences and Illumina sample barcodes were added in two successive PCR steps. TCR alpha and beta cDNA libraries were sequenced on the Illumina HiSeq platform with custom primers. Per the authors' processing: MiGEC was used to process raw reads and extract unique molecular identifiers, and MiXCR was used to find CDR3 positions. For each individual, recombination models were inferred using an EM algorithm with the repgenHMM and IGoR tools. Shared clonotypes were analyzed with the tcR package in R, and sharing was normalized by the product of cloneset sizes. Out-of-frame nonproductive sequences were analyzed to study raw recombination free of thymic and clonal selection effects. The public reads were run again by TCRdb, first through fastp at Q25 and then through MiXCR, and only productive beta chains were kept. Records with the same CDR3 protein are collapsed into one entry carrying the most frequent genes and DNA. Here the V and J calls rest on TCRdb's processing, not on the authors' analysis. This sample holds about 150,000 distinct CDR3 sequences; around 3.4% were observed only once. The ten largest clones represent around 8.1% of the sample.

The paper as a whole reports these results and caveats: Conclusions relied on cross-sectional statistical analysis, since the same donors could not be followed over many years. Out-of-frame TCR alpha sharing in monozygotic twins was systematically underestimated by recombination models, whereas sharing between unrelated individuals was in agreement with the recombination models. Invariant T cells such as MAIT and iNKT could partly confound zero-insertion analyses, though diverse VJ usage argued against this for most clonotypes. Compared with coincidental sharing between unrelated individuals, out-of-frame TCR alpha sequences shared between twins had an excess of sequences with low generation probability. Excess twin sharing in beta out-of-frame sequences was weaker because fewer shared sequences lowered the signal-to-noise ratio. Fewer insertions were carried by abundant cord blood beta clonotypes, a similar but weaker trend appeared in young adult naive repertoires, and no such trend appeared in memory repertoires.

V is pared back by 0 bases and J by 10 bases, with 10 bases lying between the germline termini. The CDR3 spans 12 residues, from the cysteine through the phenylalanine. The sequence is cut down to CDR3 DNA, 36 bases in frame from base 1. The germline V gene supplies CDR1 SQVTM and CDR2 ANQGSEA. All donors were healthy Caucasians. Miltenyi CD45RO+ enrichment and human naive T-cell isolation kits were used to isolate memory (CD45RO+) and naive T cells from PBMC. This TCR derives from a man aged 18 to 29 in good health. The rearrangement joined TRBV29-1 to TRBJ2-1; the D gene is not confidently resolved. The specimen was memory T cells sorted from blood. The cell subset or site label, as the study defines it: CD45RO+ enriched T cells. The nucleotides are TGCAGCGTTGAAGATCTTGGACCCGAGCAGTTCTTC. The encoded protein is CSVEDLGPEQFF.